The source of this T cell receptor beta chain is a study of OX40 agonist ivuxolimab in advanced cancers. Background on the whole study: Ivuxolimab was a fully human IgG2 agonistic monoclonal antibody targeting the costimulatory receptor OX40 (CD134). Intravenous ivuxolimab was administered to patients every 2 weeks at six dose levels: 0.01, 0.1, 0.3, 1.5, 3 and 10 mg/kg. Among the 50 to 55 dose-escalation patients, approximately 20 had hepatocellular carcinoma, approximately 15 melanoma, 9 renal cell carcinoma and 9 head and neck cancer. In the dose-escalation cohort, more than 75% of patients were male, and the mean age was roughly 60 years, with a range of about 20 to 79. Patients were allowed to have had prior anti-PD-1, anti-PD-L1 or anti-CTLA-4 therapy, and 40% of the dose-escalation patients had been treated with checkpoint inhibitors. Three dose-escalation patients achieved partial responses, one with hepatocellular carcinoma and two with cutaneous melanoma. Peripheral TCRbeta sequencing aimed to test whether ivuxolimab altered TCR sequence diversity and caused clonal T-cell expansion. The monotherapy dose-escalation portion (N ≈ 56 patients) of the phase I ivuxolimab trial is reported in the paper.

Details on this clone: The specificity of this receptor is unknown. The record has no base qualities; no much larger clone is one base away.

To sequence the TCRbeta CDR3 region, genomic DNA was isolated from the sorted cells. The immunoSEQ Assay was used to sequence the TCRbeta CDR3 regions. The source is immuneACCESS, and TCRdb retained only in-frame sequences with V and J called. Part of the clones is not carried over; for the studies checked, unresolved V genes explain less than half of this, and the remainder is unexplained. Recorded for this sample are about 150,000 clones; about nine tenths of them occurred a single time. About 1% of the sample is in the top ten clones. According to the germline V gene, CDR1 reads SGDLS and CDR2 reads YYNGEE. The CDR3 covers 15 residues, taking in both the cysteine and the phenylalanine. Only CDR3 DNA is held: 45 bases, read in frame from base 1. V has 2 bases trimmed and J has 9 bases trimmed; junction bases matching no gene number 12. The trial excluded patients who had a history of autoimmune disease or were on systemic immunosuppression. In every dose cohort, peripheral blood was drawn for TCR sequencing at baseline, cycle 4 day 1, and cycle 7 day 1. Samples came from an open-label, multicenter, first-in-human phase I dose-escalation trial of ivuxolimab. Adults with locally advanced or metastatic melanoma, renal cell, hepatocellular, or head and neck squamous cell carcinoma were enrolled in the trial. Before TCR sequencing, CD4+ T cells and CD8+ T cells were sorted from peripheral blood as separate populations.

Overall study outcomes, separate from this receptor: Low levels of normalized T-cell clonal expansion were also seen in some patients who did not respond. On average, CD8+ T cells showed more expanded clones than CD4+ T cells after ivuxolimab. In partial responders in the 0.1-3.0 mg/kg groups, normalized peripheral clonal expansion was found to be among the lowest, especially among CD8+ T cells. At doses of 0.1 to 3.0 mg/kg, clonal expansion of both CD4+ and CD8+ T cells in blood was seen between baseline and week 6. The antigen specificity of the clonally expanded peripheral T cells was not determined.

Sequenced material: CD4+ or CD8+ T cells sorted from blood, taken in a trial of the OX40 agonist ivuxolimab. The receptor comes from an adult with an advanced solid tumor such as melanoma, head and neck, liver or kidney cancer. Recombination connected TRBV9 to TRBJ1-2; 8 nucleotides in the junction match TRBD1. The sequenced DNA: TGTGCCAGCAGCGTCTTACGGGACAGGCTTTCTCGCTACACCTTC. Translation gives CASSVLRDRLSRYTF.